This is a list of T cell receptor beta chains from one sample in a study of T cells in Graves' hyperthyroidism and ophthalmopathy. TCRdb fed the multiplex PCR reads into MiXCR, producing one record per CDR3 protein. The sample records about 420,000 distinct CDR3 sequences, around 14% being singletons. The material sequenced was blood. The receptors were gathered from a woman between 18 and 29 years old with Graves' hyperthyroidism. CDR3s include the opening cysteine and the closing phenylalanine or tryptophan. D genes are given only for firm matches. Size tells how often a clone was seen (once, few, many) or the class of an expanded clone, and some rows leave it out.

D gene,clone size,V gene,J gene,CDR3 protein,CDR3 DNA
-,-,TRBV27,TRBJ1-1,CASFVAIGPNTEAFF,TGTGCCAGCTTCGTCGCGATAGGGCCGAACACTGAAGCTTTCTTT
-,few,TRBV5-1,TRBJ1-5,CASSFDGGAGQPQHF,TGCGCCAGCAGCTTCGATGGAGGTGCAGGACAGCCCCAGCATTTT
TRBD2,few,TRBV20-1,TRBJ2-3,CSATSGGDTQYF,TGCAGTGCTACTAGCGGAGGGGATACGCAGTATTTT
-,many,TRBV11-2,TRBJ1-1,CASSLVSAEAFF,TGTGCCAGCAGCTTAGTATCAGCTGAAGCTTTCTTT
TRBD2,few,TRBV20-1,TRBJ2-3,CSATGTSGRRDTQYF,TGCAGTGCTACAGGGACTAGCGGGAGAAGAGATACGCAGTATTTT
TRBD2,-,TRBV7-9,TRBJ2-4,CASSLRVAGIAKNIQYF,TGTGCCAGCAGCTTGAGAGTAGCGGGGATAGCCAAAAACATTCAGTACTTC
-,many,TRBV29-1,TRBJ1-2,CSVSPRPSNYGYTF,TGCAGCGTTTCGCCTCGACCGAGTAACTATGGCTACACCTTC
-,many,TRBV2,TRBJ1-4,CASNSLGKRNEKLFF,TGTGCCAGCAATTCATTAGGGAAACGTAATGAAAAACTGTTTTTT
-,-,TRBV27,TRBJ2-2,CASSLSEAWGGELFF,TGTGCCAGCAGTTTATCCGAGGCTTGGGGCGGGGAGCTGTTTTTT
TRBD2,-,TRBV3-1,TRBJ2-2,CASSVGKLAGITGELFF,TGTGCCAGCAGCGTAGGAAAACTAGCGGGGATCACCGGGGAGCTGTTTTTT
-,many,TRBV4-2,TRBJ1-2,CASSQLRASRTVYGYTF,TGTGCCAGCAGCCAACTTCGTGCCAGTAGGACGGTCTATGGCTACACCTTC
TRBD1,once,TRBV24-1,TRBJ2-2,CATSATGETGELFF,TGTGCCACCAGTGCAACAGGGGAAACCGGGGAGCTGTTTTTT
TRBD2,many,TRBV28,TRBJ2-2,CASSVSSGTSVFRELFF,TGTGCCAGCAGTGTGTCCTCGGGGACTAGCGTCTTCCGGGAGCTGTTTTTT
-,-,TRBV27,TRBJ1-1,CASSLSTGGTEASF,TGTGCCAGCAGTTTAAGTACCGGGGGCACTGAAGCTTCCTTT
TRBD1,many,TRBV11-2,TRBJ1-1,CASSVYGTENTEAFF,TGTGCCAGCAGCGTCTATGGGACAGAGAACACTGAAGCTTTCTTT
TRBD1,few,TRBV5-1,TRBJ1-2,CASSLAGDRGGGYTF,TGCGCCAGCAGCTTGGCCGGGGACAGGGGCGGAGGCTACACCTTC
-,many,TRBV20-1,TRBJ1-5,CSASWGGQPQHF,TGCAGTGCTAGTTGGGGTGGTCAGCCCCAGCATTTT
TRBD1,-,TRBV5-8,TRBJ1-5,CASSLGQGSDQPQHF,TGTGCCAGCAGCTTGGGACAGGGAAGCGATCAGCCCCAGCATTTT
TRBD2,many,TRBV20-1,TRBJ2-1,CSVFPGLARNEQFF,TGCAGTGTTTTCCCCGGACTAGCGAGAAATGAGCAGTTCTTC
TRBD2,many,TRBV5-6,TRBJ2-1,CASSAGTSVYNEQFF,TGTGCCAGCAGCGCCGGGACTAGCGTTTACAATGAGCAGTTCTTC
-,few,TRBV5-1,TRBJ1-6,CASSVGDGFNSPLHF,TGCGCCAGCAGCGTGGGTGACGGGTTCAATTCACCCCTCCACTTT
TRBD2,many,TRBV7-2,TRBJ2-5,CASSSGTSRQETQYF,TGTGCCAGCAGCTCCGGGACTAGCAGACAAGAGACCCAGTACTTC
TRBD1,-,TRBV20-1,TRBJ1-1,CSAPREGARTEAFF,TGCAGTGCCCCTCGGGAGGGGGCGCGCACTGAAGCTTTCTTT
-,-,TRBV19,TRBJ2-1,CASSIGYRLTGLDNEQFF,TGTGCCAGTAGTATAGGTTATCGATTGACAGGCCTTGACAATGAGCAGTTCTTC
-,many,TRBV10-1,TRBJ1-1,CASSDQQATEAFF,TGCGCCAGCAGTGACCAACAGGCCACTGAAGCTTTCTTT
-,many,TRBV18,TRBJ1-4,CASSPNGEKLFF,TGTGCCAGCTCCCCTAATGGGGAAAAACTGTTTTTT
TRBD2,many,TRBV7-3,TRBJ2-1,CASSHGLAGPSSYNEQFF,TGTGCCAGCAGCCACGGACTAGCGGGCCCGAGCTCCTACAATGAGCAGTTCTTC
-,many,TRBV10-3,TRBJ1-2,CAISEAGPNYGYTF,TGTGCCATCAGTGAGGCAGGGCCGAACTATGGCTACACCTTC
-,-,TRBV29-1,TRBJ1-3,CSVEEAVSGNTIYF,TGCAGCGTTGAAGAGGCAGTCTCTGGAAACACCATATATTTT
TRBD1,-,TRBV7-2,TRBJ1-2,CASSLRRGPIYGYTF,TGTGCCAGCAGCTTAAGGAGGGGGCCTATCTATGGCTACACCTTC
-,-,TRBV4-1,TRBJ1-2,CASSQAYWGYTF,TGCGCCAGCAGCCAAGCGTATTGGGGCTACACCTTC
TRBD1,few,TRBV7-9,TRBJ2-3,CASSQGARGADTQYF,TGTGCCAGCAGCCAGGGGGCGAGGGGCGCAGATACGCAGTATTTT
-,-,TRBV7-8,TRBJ2-7,CASSLGLRGGAYEQYF,TGTGCCAGCAGCTTAGGCCTGAGGGGGGGAGCGTACGAGCAGTACTTC
-,many,TRBV7-9,TRBJ2-1,CASSSTSTAYNEQFF,TGTGCCAGCAGCTCAACTAGTACCGCCTACAATGAGCAGTTCTTC
TRBD2,many,TRBV28,TRBJ2-1,CASSPWASGSFNEQFF,TGTGCCAGCAGCCCTTGGGCTAGCGGGAGTTTTAATGAGCAGTTCTTC
-,many,TRBV5-6,TRBJ2-1,CASSVIGAATYNEQFF,TGTGCCAGCAGCGTAATCGGGGCGGCCACCTACAATGAGCAGTTCTTC
TRBD2,-,TRBV29-1,TRBJ2-1,CSTRGAGLAGISYNEQFF,TGCAGCACGAGAGGTGCGGGACTAGCGGGGATCTCCTACAATGAGCAGTTCTTC
TRBD2,many,TRBV5-1,TRBJ2-1,CASSLELSGSSDEQFF,TGCGCCAGCAGCTTGGAGTTGAGCGGGAGTTCAGATGAGCAGTTCTTC
-,few,TRBV7-2,TRBJ2-2,CASSLVRSGELFF,TGTGCCAGCAGCTTAGTGCGGTCCGGGGAGCTGTTTTTT
-,-,TRBV19,TRBJ1-5,CAAGSVVLWNQPQHF,TGTGCAGCAGGTTCTGTGGTATTGTGGAATCAGCCCCAGCATTTT
-,many,TRBV18,TRBJ1-1,CASSLLSQDTEAFF,TGTGCCAGCTCACTTCTTTCACAGGACACTGAAGCTTTCTTT
TRBD2,few,TRBV6-4,TRBJ2-2,CASKRTSGSKYGELFF,TGTGCCAGCAAGAGGACTAGCGGGAGTAAGTACGGGGAGCTGTTTTTT
TRBD2,many,TRBV20-1,TRBJ2-2,CSASGGRTGELFF,TGCAGTGCTAGCGGGGGGAGGACCGGGGAGCTGTTTTTT
-,many,TRBV20-1,TRBJ1-5,CSAIRQVRDQPQHF,TGCAGTGCTATAAGACAGGTTCGTGATCAGCCCCAGCATTTT
-,many,TRBV2,TRBJ1-5,CASSEGHHSNQPQHF,TGTGCCAGCAGTGAAGGGCACCATAGCAATCAGCCCCAGCATTTT
-,many,TRBV2,TRBJ1-1,CASSEERIGVNTEAFF,TGTGCCAGCAGTGAGGAGAGGATAGGGGTGAACACTGAAGCTTTCTTT
-,-,TRBV19,TRBJ1-5,CASSIGWGRLSNQPQHF,TGTGCCAGTAGTATTGGGTGGGGGCGCCTCAGCAATCAGCCCCAGCATTTT
TRBD2,-,TRBV20-1,TRBJ2-7,CSAGTSGDLVAYEQYF,TGCAGTGCTGGGACTAGCGGGGATTTGGTGGCCTACGAGCAGTACTTC
-,-,TRBV3-1,TRBJ1-4,CASSQGEFRATNEKLFF,TGTGCCAGCAGCCAAGGGGAGTTCAGGGCAACTAATGAAAAACTGTTTTTT